Listed here are 12 T cell receptor beta chains from one sample, sequenced in a study of blood T cells in healthy people across ages. Then a second PCR, running about 6 to 12 cycles, was carried out with a sample-barcoded 5' primer and a J-beta primer mix. TCRdb itself ran the 5' RACE reads through MiXCR, one entry per CDR3 protein. The sample has about 730,000 distinct CDR3 sequences; 43% are singletons. Material: blood. These TCRs come from a woman aged 60-70 years in good health.

The chain recombines TRBV9 with TRBJ2-5; weak D call: TRBD1 (5 bases). Deletions cut 1 base from V and 5 bases from J, with 27 bases between. From germline, CDR1 is SGDLS and CDR2 YYNGEE. This CDR3 has 19 amino acids. In DNA form, the CDR3 reads TGTGCCAGCAGCGTATCCAGGATGATAACAGGTGGCCGGCGGGAGACCCAGTACTTC. Its protein product is CASSVSRMITGGRRETQYF.

The chain links TRBV20-1 to TRBJ2-5; no clear D. The J call is doubtful: the DNA matches TRBJ2-7 better. Germline CDR1 DFQATT, CDR2 SNEGSKA (reference sequence). This CDR3 contains 11 residues. CDR3 nucleotides: TGCAGTGCTAGTGGTCGTCACGAGCAGTACTTC. Translating it yields CSASGRHEQYF.

CDR3 in amino acids: CASSPLGGVWDNEQYF. In DNA, the CDR3 is TGTGCCAGCAGCCCTCTCGGGGGAGTATGGGACAATGAGCAGTACTTC. The V gene is TRBV7-2, the J gene TRBJ2-1; the D call may be TRBD1 or TRBD2 (6 bases each). The last part of the DNA fits TRBJ2-7 better; the J call may be wrong. Germline lookup yields CDR1 SGHTA and CDR2 FQGNSA. The CDR3 is 16 residues long.

The chain combines TRBV6-8 with TRBJ1-1; D is possibly TRBD1 (6 bases). Looked up from germline, CDR1 is MNHGY and CDR2 is SAAAGT. The CDR3 loop spans 16 amino acids. Trimming stripped 2 bases from V and 0 bases from J, with 13 bases between. The CDR3 loop is CASSYPTGLVNTEAFF. CDR3 in DNA: TGTGCCAGCAGTTACCCCACAGGGTTGGTGAACACTGAAGCTTTCTTT.

The rearrangement joins TRBV6-2 or TRBV6-3 to TRBJ2-1; tentative D call: TRBD2 (6 bases). Trimming removed 7 bases from V and 0 bases from J, with 16 bases in between. The CDR3 has 16 amino acids. The germline gives CDR1 MNHEY, CDR2 SVGEGT. This CDR3 reads CASKPGGKVSYNEQFF. CDR3 nucleotide sequence: TGTGCCAGCAAACCCGGGGGTAAGGTCTCCTACAATGAGCAGTTCTTC.

This clonotype appeared many times. The rearrangement links TRBV12-3 or TRBV12-4 to TRBJ2-3; 7 bases match TRBD2. V lost 4 bases and J lost 0; bases outside the gene matches: 1. This CDR3 spans 14 amino acids. The chain's CDR3 is CASSYSGSTDTQYF. The CDR3 DNA sequence: TGTGCCAGCAGTTATAGCGGGAGCACAGATACGCAGTATTTT.

A note on this clonotype: A clone one base away is much larger, so this may be a read error. The chain employs TRBV4-3 and TRBJ2-5; TRBD2 might be the D (5 bases). The CDR3 spans 15 residues. CDR1 LGHNA and CDR2 YSLEER come from the germline V gene. The CDR3 bases are TGCGACAGCAGCCAAGATCTGCAGCGGCAAGAGACCCAGTACTTC. Translated: CDSSQDLQRQETQYF.

The V and J genes are TRBV20-1 and TRBJ1-2, with 8 bases aligning to TRBD1. V was pared by 8 bases and J by 5 bases, with 10 bases of the junction left unmatched. The CDR3 is 13 residues long. Germline V lookup: CDR1 DFQATT, CDR2 SNEGSKA (reference sequence). CDR3 DNA: TGCAGTCCCCAGGACAGGGATAGATATGGCTACACCTTC. Protein: CSPQDRDRYGYTF.

This clonotype was seen repeatedly, ten times or more. This chain joins TRBV20-1 and TRBJ1-2, with unresolved D. There are 13 residues in the CDR3. V was clipped by 6 bases and J by 4 bases, with 15 bases between them. The V gene's germline CDR1 is DFQATT and CDR2 SNEGSKA (reference sequence). CDR3 sequence: CSATDLSGYGYTF. Written as DNA, the CDR3 is TGCAGTGCCACCGACCTAAGCGGCTATGGCTACACCTTC.

This clonotype has just one count. A much larger clonotype is one base distant, so this may be a read error. CDR3 bases: TGTGCCAGCATCCCGGGACTTCTTGGTGAGCAGTTCTTC. Residues: CASIPGLLGEQFF. The chain has TRBV7-9 and TRBJ2-1; tentative D call: TRBD2 (6 bases). The V gene's germline CDR1 is SEHNR and CDR2 FQNEAQ (reference sequence). The CDR3 loop spans 13 amino acids. The V end was cut by 7 bases, the J end by 9 bases, with 16 bases between.

The J gene is TRBJ2-1, the V gene TRBV12-3 or TRBV12-4; tentative D call: TRBD2 (6 bases). The CDR3 spans 18 residues. V was trimmed by 0 bases and J by 3 bases, leaving 18 bases between them. The CDR3 DNA reads TGTGCCAGCAGTTTAGCATACTTCGAGGTAGCGGTCTACAATGAGCAGTTCTTC. Its translation is CASSLAYFEVAVYNEQFF.

This clonotype was picked up a small number of times. This chain links TRBV3-1 with TRBJ2-5, with no clear D. Germline V gene lookup returns CDR1 LGHDT and CDR2 YNNKEL (reference sequence). The V and J ends lost 0 bases and 11 bases respectively, with 16 bases between them. CDR3 length equals 14 residues. CDR3: CASSQDTVFLKQYF. The CDR3, as DNA: TGTGCCAGCAGCCAAGATACGGTCTTCCTCAAGCAGTACTTC.